The present T cell receptor (beta chain) was sequenced within a study of monozygotic twins with inflammatory bowel disease. TCRdb re-called the 5' RACE reads; one entry per CDR3 protein, DNA not given. Reported are 310,000 or so distinct CDR3 sequences; the ten largest clones contain approximately 2%. From germline, CDR1 is SGDLS and CDR2 YYNGEE. This CDR3 is built from 15 residues. The source material was blood. This sequence was found in a human donor with ulcerative colitis or Crohn's disease, or a healthy co-twin of an affected twin (not recorded which). The chain is built from TRBV9 and TRBJ2-1; TCRdb proposes TRBD2, but this gene call is untestable without DNA. The CDR3 sequence is CASSLRTSGVNEQFF. The full variable domain, its missing parts supplied by reference TRBV9 and TRBJ2-1, is DSGVTQTPKHLITATGQRVTLRCSPRSGDLSVYWYQQSLDQGLQFLIQYYNGEERAKGNILERFSAQQFPDLHSELNLSSLELGDSALYFCASSLRTSGVNEQFFGPGTRLTVL.